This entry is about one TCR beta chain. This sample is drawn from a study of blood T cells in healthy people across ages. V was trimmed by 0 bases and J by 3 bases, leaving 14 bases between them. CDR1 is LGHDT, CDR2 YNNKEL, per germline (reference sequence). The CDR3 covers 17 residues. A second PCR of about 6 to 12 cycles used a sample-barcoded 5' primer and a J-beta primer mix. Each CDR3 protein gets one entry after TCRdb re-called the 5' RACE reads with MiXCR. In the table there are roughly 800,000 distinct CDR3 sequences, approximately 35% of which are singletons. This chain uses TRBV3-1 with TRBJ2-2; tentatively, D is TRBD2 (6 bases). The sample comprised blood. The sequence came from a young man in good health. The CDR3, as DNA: TGTGCCAGCAGCCAAGATAGCGGACTATCCCACACCGGGGAGCTGTTTTTT. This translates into CASSQDSGLSHTGELFF.